The text below deals with one T cell receptor beta chain. Its antigen remains unknown. These data are taken from a study of a mutant IDH1 vaccine in newly diagnosed glioma. Study in general: Investigators started vaccination 4-6 weeks after radiotherapy alone, or with temozolomide cycles.

Time point: week 35, safety follow-up. The investigators gave 300 ug of mutant IDH1 20-mer peptide in each vaccine dose, together with topical imiquimod. Assay: immunoSEQ multiplex PCR; the TCRdb copy retains only in-frame clones and omits some. The repertoire consists of 30,000 or so clones, with around three quarters occurring once and the leading ten covering 3% to 4%. Germline V gene lookup returns CDR1 MNHNY and CDR2 SVGAGI (reference sequence). The CDR3 runs to 13 residues. V was cut by 0 bases and J by 7 bases, with 10 bases left in between. This clonotype originated in a man aged 35 to 55 with glioma. Some clones in this sample may be carry-over from other donors' samples. The sample consisted of PBMCs, taken from a glioma patient whose treatment included an IDH1 peptide vaccine. The chain combines TRBV6-6 with TRBJ2-7; no reliable D call. This CDR3 is CASSYSNSHEQYF. The CDR3 nucleotides are TGTGCCAGCAGTTACTCGAATTCGCATGAGCAGTACTTC.